Below, 13 T cell receptor beta chains from the same sample are listed, as sequenced in a study of T cell changes during pregnancy in multiple sclerosis. TCRdb's copy holds only in-frame clones and misses some; the assay was immunoSEQ multiplex PCR. The table includes 39,000 or so clones, around 91% detected once. The sequencing here drew on CD8+ T cells from peripheral blood mononuclear cells, taken in the first trimester of pregnancy. The receptors originated from a female donor with multiple sclerosis, enrolled in a pregnancy study.

The CDR3 DNA reads as TGTGCCAGCAGCTTGGACAGGGGGCTTTCCGAGCAGTACTTC. Translation: CASSLDRGLSEQYF. The chain joins TRBV5-6 to TRBJ2-7, with 9 bases that match TRBD1. The germline V gene has CDR1 SGHDT and CDR2 YYEEEE. V dropped 0 bases and J dropped 6; count of bases not matched to a gene: 4. The CDR3 covers 14 residues.

The CDR3 protein is CASSDGGLAGGVGELFF. As DNA, the CDR3 is TGTGCCAGCAGTGATGGAGGACTAGCGGGCGGAGTCGGGGAGCTGTTTTTT. This sequence joins TRBV6-1 and TRBJ2-2, with 11 positions matching TRBD2. The CDR3 is made up of 17 amino acids. Germline V gene data show CDR1 as MNHNS and CDR2 as SASEGT. The trim removed 3 bases at V and 7 bases at J, leaving 10 bases unmatched.

This chain's CDR3 is CASSLAGGPYNEQFF. The DNA for the CDR3 is TGTGCCAGCAGCTTAGCGGGGGGGCCCTACAATGAGCAGTTCTTC. The V and J genes are TRBV7-3 and TRBJ2-1; 9 bases agree with TRBD2. J lost 2 bases, V lost 2 bases, and 1 base had no gene match. Germline CDR1 SGHTA, CDR2 FQGTGA. This CDR3 has 15 amino acids. The entire variable domain, with the rest obtained from reference TRBV7-3 and TRBJ2-1, is as follows: GAGVSQTPSNKVTEKGKYVELRCDPISGHTALYWYRQSLGQGPEFLIYFQGTGAADDSGLPNDRFFAVRPEGSVSTLKIQRTERGDSAVYLCASSLAGGPYNEQFFGPGTRLTVL.

Concerning this clone itself: This CDR3 is also generated by other DNA sequences in the sample. The chain uses TRBV27 and TRBJ1-2; possible D gene TRBD1, 6 bases. This CDR3 has 13 amino acids. The V gene's germline CDR1 is MNHEY and CDR2 SMNVEV (reference sequence). The germline V and J ends were trimmed by 6 bases and 2 bases, with 10 bases remaining between them. CDR3 in DNA: TGTGCCAGCAGCCTACAGGGAAACTATGGCTACACCTTC. Its translation: CASSLQGNYGYTF.

The V gene is TRBV29-1, the J gene TRBJ2-1; D is perhaps TRBD2 (5 bases). Between the trimmed V and J ends, which lost 8 bases and 4 bases, there was a span of 24 bases. This CDR3 has 16 residues. From germline, CDR1 is SQVTM and CDR2 ANQGSEA. The CDR3 nucleotides read TGCAGCTCAATACTCCTCCGGAGCGGAGATTACAATGAGCAGTTCTTC. It codes for CSSILLRSGDYNEQFF.

Only one count was recorded for this clone. This chain uses TRBV9 with TRBJ2-2; tentative D call: TRBD1 (7 bases). CDR3 length: 17 amino acids. CDR1 is SGDLS and CDR2 is YYNGEE in the germline V gene. V was trimmed by 0 bases and J by 4 bases, leaving 16 bases between them. The CDR3 is CASSVGWRGLFTGELFF. The CDR3 bases are TGTGCCAGCAGCGTAGGGTGGAGGGGGCTCTTCACCGGGGAGCTGTTTTTT.

In this sample, this clone turned up once. This sequence joins TRBV18 and TRBJ2-7, with 9 bases aligning to TRBD1. This CDR3 has 15 residues. Germline CDR1 KGHSH, CDR2 LQKENI. The J segment lost 1 base and the V segment lost 3 bases, leaving 4 bases of the junction unmatched. The CDR3 loop reads CASSPFGQGSYEQYF. CDR3 nucleotide sequence: TGTGCCAGCTCACCTTTCGGACAGGGGTCCTACGAGCAGTACTTC.

V is TRBV19 and J is TRBJ2-7; 8 positions agree with TRBD1. This CDR3 contains 13 residues. Germline V gene sequence: CDR1 LNHDA, CDR2 SQIVND (reference sequence). V shed 7 bases, J shed 1 base, and the junction held 3 bases outside the gene matches. This CDR3 reads CASTGTGSYEQYF. The CDR3 DNA reads TGTGCCAGTACTGGGACAGGATCCTACGAGCAGTACTTC.

A single count supports this clone. The J gene is TRBJ1-1, the V gene TRBV19; 7 bases are a match to TRBD1. Germline assignment: CDR1 LNHDA and CDR2 SQIVND (reference sequence). The length of the CDR3 is 16 residues. Losses at the gene ends were 5 bases for V and 1 base for J; bases not matched to a gene: 10. This chain's CDR3 is CASSAAQGISNTEAFF. The CDR3 nucleotides are TGTGCCAGTAGTGCAGCACAGGGGATCTCGAACACTGAAGCTTTCTTT.

The chain uses TRBV29-1 and TRBJ2-1; 9 bases line up with TRBD1. Germline loops: CDR1 SQVTM, CDR2 ANQGSEA. The V gene end was trimmed by 6 bases and the J gene end by 3 bases; junction bases not matched to a gene: 6. The CDR3 spans 14 residues. CDR3 in amino acids: CSVAGTGIYNEQFF. Here the CDR3 DNA reads TGCAGCGTCGCCGGGACAGGGATCTACAATGAGCAGTTCTTC.

The V gene is TRBV27, the J gene TRBJ1-4; tentatively, D is TRBD1 (6 bases). The CDR3 is made up of 15 amino acids. Germline loops: CDR1 MNHEY, CDR2 SMNVEV (reference sequence). The V end was cut by 3 bases, the J end by 5 bases, with 13 bases between. CDR3 sequence (DNA): TGTGCCAGCAGTTTCATTGGTACAGGGAATGAAAAACTGTTTTTT. The encoded protein is CASSFIGTGNEKLFF. Full variable domain (missing parts from reference TRBV27 and TRBJ1-4): EAQVTQNPRYLITVTGKKLTVTCSQNMNHEYMSWYRQDPGLGLRQIYYSMNVEVTDKGDVPEGYKVSRKEKRNFPLILESPSPNQTSLYFCASSFIGTGNEKLFFGSGTQLSVL.

The chain couples TRBV19 to TRBJ2-5; possibly TRBD2 for D (5 bases). This CDR3 is 13 amino acids long. Trimming took 3 bases from V and 5 from J, leaving 10 bases between them. Germline CDR1 LNHDA, CDR2 SQIVND (reference sequence). CDR3 sequence: CASSIGPGETQYF. As DNA, the CDR3 is TGTGCCAGTAGTATCGGCCCGGGGGAGACCCAGTACTTC.

Only one count was recorded for this clone. The chain couples TRBV6-6 to TRBJ2-5; 12 bases map to TRBD2. Trimming took 6 bases from V and 6 from J; bases not matched to a gene: 8. Per the germline V gene, CDR1 is MNHNY and CDR2 is SVGAGI (reference sequence). This CDR3 has 15 amino acids. The CDR3 sequence: CASRTLAGGRQTQYF. As DNA, the CDR3 is TGTGCCAGCAGGACTCTAGCGGGGGGGAGGCAGACCCAGTACTTC.